The T cell receptor (beta chain) under discussion was sequenced for a study of T cell changes during pregnancy in multiple sclerosis. TCRdb keeps only in-frame clones here, not all; method: immunoSEQ multiplex PCR. The sample lists fewer than 80,000 clones, 92% occurring once. Germline assignment: CDR1 LNHDA and CDR2 SQIVND (reference sequence). Trimming left V 8 bases short and J 7 bases short, with 20 bases between. The CDR3 covers 15 residues. The source was peripheral blood, collected in the third trimester of pregnancy. The chain is built from TRBV19 and TRBJ1-4; maybe TRBD1 (6 bases). The clonotype originates from a female donor in good health, enrolled as a control in a pregnancy study. This CDR3 is CASRSGGYRGEKLFF. In nucleotides, the CDR3 is TGTGCCAGTCGATCGGGGGGCTATAGAGGTGAAAAACTGTTTTTT. The full variable domain, rest sourced from reference TRBV19 and TRBJ1-4, is DGGITQSPKYLFRKEGQNVTLSCEQNLNHDAMYWYRQDPGQGLRLIYYSQIVNDFQKGDIAEGYSVSREKKESFPLTVTSAQKNPTAFYLCASRSGGYRGEKLFFGSGTQLSVL.